This T cell receptor (beta chain) was sequenced during a study of cytomegalovirus exposure and HLA in healthy donors. Concerning this clone: The target antigen is unknown.

It was with 60 Vbeta and 13 Jbeta primers that the PCR ran. Clones were read by immunoSEQ multiplex PCR, and TCRdb kept only the in-frame ones, dropping some. The sample has about 160,000 clones, approximately 85% seen once. CDR1 MNHNY and CDR2 SVGAGI come from the germline V gene (reference sequence). The CDR3 runs to 14 residues. Study-wide findings and caveats: Listed as cytomegalovirus-associated were 150 to 200 TCR beta chains. V- and J-gene trimming in TCR beta was tied to a missense DCLRE1C variant by an analysis performed later. In an earlier analysis, productive rearrangement rates for most beta V segments clustered near 87% or 30%. TCR beta sequences reportedly predicted the HLA-A and HLA-B alleles of most subjects accurately.

The chain combines TRBV6-6 with TRBJ2-5; 10 bases agree with TRBD2. The end of the DNA aligns better with TRBJ2-7, so the J call may be wrong. The clonotype comes from a man aged 50 or older in good health and CMV-seropositive. The source material was PBMCs. DNA of the CDR3: TGTGCCAGCAGCTCCCTAGCGGGAGTCTACGAGCAGTACTTC. Its protein product is CASSSLAGVYEQYF.